The text below deals with one T cell receptor (beta chain). The antigen remains unidentified. These data originate in a study of cytomegalovirus exposure and HLA in healthy donors. Whole-study results and caveats: Follow-up analysis seemed to connect common viral pathogens with several of the most significant clusters identified. Reported performance of the classifier showed diagnosis of cytomegalovirus status with high specificity and sensitivity. A cluster of highly shared sequence variants was likely a sequencing artifact. Most sequenced TCRs were rare (though some public TCRs occurred in many donors).

The CDR3 runs to 13 residues. The germline V gene encodes CDR1 SGHTA and CDR2 FQGNSA. In the PCR, 60 Vbeta and 13 Jbeta primers were used. Repertoires were generated with immunoSEQ multiplex PCR, while TCRdb's copy carries only in-frame clones and drops some. This table holds over 150,000 clones, around 74% found once. The J gene is TRBJ2-1, the V gene TRBV7-2, with a weak D call TRBD2 (6 bases). The sequencing input was PBMCs. This clonotype was sampled from a male donor in good health and CMV-seronegative. CDR3: CASRRDQGSEQFF. In DNA form, the CDR3 reads TGTGCGTCGCGGCGGGACCAGGGTAGTGAGCAGTTCTTC.